The rows below give T cell receptor beta chains drawn from one sample of a study of vaccination effects on CD4 cells after COVID-19. These receptors' antigens are unknown. Profiled with immunoSEQ multiplex PCR; TCRdb holds only in-frame clones, not every one. The sample lists roughly 59,000 clones, under 80% occurring once. The starting material was CD4+ T cells from PBMCs cultured with HCoV-OC43 spike peptides, obtained after COVID-19 vaccination. The receptors come from a human donor who received a COVID-19 vaccine. Both conserved end residues are part of each CDR3. Each record gives: V gene, J gene, D gene, clone size, CDR3 protein, CDR3 DNA. The D gene is left open where the match is weak. The size field is filled for only some rows; it gives once, few, many or a size class.

TRBV5-1	TRBJ2-5	TRBD1	.	CASRTGAGYQETQYF	TGCGCCAGCAGAACAGGGGCAGGGTACCAAGAGACCCAGTACTTC
TRBV27	TRBJ2-5	TRBD1	.	CASSEGQRQETQYF	TGTGCCAGCAGTGAGGGACAGCGTCAAGAGACCCAGTACTTC
TRBV18	TRBJ1-4	.	once	CASSHNSATNEKLFF	TGTGCCAGCTCACACAACAGTGCAACTAATGAAAAACTGTTTTTT
TRBV28	TRBJ1-2	TRBD1	once	CASSLIAPGQIQGGYTF	TGTGCCAGCAGTTTAATAGCCCCGGGACAGATACAGGGGGGCTACACCTTC
TRBV27	TRBJ2-3	.	.	CASSFRDTFTDTQYF	TGTGCCAGCAGTTTTCGGGACACTTTCACAGATACGCAGTATTTT
TRBV7-3	TRBJ2-5	.	.	CASSLIVAETQYF	TGTGCCAGCAGCTTAATAGTGGCGGAGACCCAGTACTTC
TRBV29-1	TRBJ2-3	TRBD2	.	CSVDATSFGDTQYF	TGCAGCGTTGATGCGACTAGCTTCGGGGATACGCAGTATTTT
TRBV28	TRBJ1-1	.	.	CASSPPDRLNTEAFF	TGTGCCAGCAGTCCTCCGGACAGATTGAACACTGAAGCTTTCTTT
TRBV5-1	TRBJ1-5	.	.	CASSLEGGRSNQPQHF	TGCGCCAGCAGCTTGGAGGGGGGTCGGAGCAATCAGCCCCAGCATTTT
TRBV7-9	TRBJ1-5	.	.	CASSLEEGQPQHF	TGTGCCAGCAGCTTAGAAGAGGGTCAGCCCCAGCATTTT
TRBV5-8	TRBJ1-6	.	.	CASTLEPNSPLHF	TGTGCCAGCACCTTGGAACCGAATTCACCCCTCCACTTT
TRBV5-4	TRBJ2-5	TRBD2	.	CASSLTSGGQETQYF	TGTGCCAGCAGCTTGACTAGCGGGGGGCAAGAGACCCAGTACTTC
TRBV3-1/TRBV3-2	TRBJ1-2	.	few	CASSQGGGYTF	TGTGCCAGCAGCCAAGGGGGAGGCTACACCTTC
TRBV3-1/TRBV3-2	TRBJ1-1	.	.	CASSRDRNTEAFF	TGTGCCAGCAGCCGCGACAGGAACACTGAAGCTTTCTTT
TRBV7-3	TRBJ2-5	.	.	CASSLATGTQETQYF	TGTGCCAGCAGCTTAGCGACCGGGACACAAGAGACCCAGTACTTC
TRBV14	TRBJ1-2	TRBD1	once	CASSQGRGGRGHTF	TGTGCCAGCAGCCAAGGAAGAGGGGGCAGAGGGCACACCTTC
TRBV5-6	TRBJ2-4	.	.	CASSSRGTAKNIQYF	TGTGCCAGCAGCTCGCGCGGTACGGCCAAAAACATTCAGTACTTC
TRBV12-3/TRBV12-4	TRBJ2-3	.	.	CASSSISTDTQYF	TGTGCCAGCAGTTCCATTAGCACAGATACGCAGTATTTT
TRBV9	TRBJ1-1	.	.	CASSVVLGYTEAFF	TGTGCCAGCAGCGTAGTTCTTGGGTACACTGAAGCTTTCTTT
TRBV19	TRBJ1-1	.	.	CASSRGMKNTEAFF	TGTGCCAGTAGTCGGGGTATGAAGAACACTGAAGCTTTCTTT
TRBV5-4	TRBJ2-4	TRBD1	.	CASSGLGQGGNIQYF	TGTGCCAGCAGCGGCTTGGGACAGGGAGGAAACATTCAGTACTTC
TRBV12-5	TRBJ1-5	.	few	CASGFSSNQPQHF	TGTGCTAGTGGTTTCTCTAGCAATCAGCCCCAGCATTTT
TRBV24-1	TRBJ2-3	.	.	CATSALTDTQYF	TGTGCCACCAGTGCCCTCACAGATACGCAGTATTTT
TRBV18	TRBJ1-4	TRBD1	.	CASSGGGAGTTNEKLFF	TGTGCCAGCTCCGGAGGGGGCGCGGGAACAACTAATGAAAAACTGTTTTTT
TRBV12-3/TRBV12-4	TRBJ1-1	.	.	CASSSGLWTEAFF	TGTGCCAGCAGTTCAGGGTTGTGGACTGAAGCTTTCTTT
TRBV20-1	TRBJ1-5	.	few	CSARVGEPQHF	TGCAGTGCTAGAGTCGGGGAGCCCCAGCATTTT
TRBV13	TRBJ2-1	.	.	CASSSWIYNEQFF	TGTGCCAGCAGCTCATGGATTTACAATGAGCAGTTCTTC
TRBV2	TRBJ2-1	TRBD1	.	CASSEALLVGQDNEQFF	TGTGCCAGCAGTGAAGCGCTTTTGGTAGGACAGGACAATGAGCAGTTCTTC
TRBV6-2/TRBV6-3	TRBJ2-3	TRBD2	.	CASSLGLAGADTQYF	TGTGCCAGCAGTCTGGGACTAGCGGGGGCAGATACGCAGTATTTT
TRBV11-2	TRBJ2-1	TRBD2	.	CASSRTTSGGGNEQFF	TGTGCCAGCAGCCGCACGACTAGCGGGGGCGGGAATGAGCAGTTCTTC
TRBV7-9	TRBJ1-1	TRBD1	.	CASSSQGPNTEAFF	TGTGCCAGCAGCTCACAGGGGCCGAACACTGAAGCTTTCTTT
TRBV19	TRBJ2-4	TRBD1	.	CASSIDRENIQYF	TGTGCCAGTAGCATTGACAGGGAAAACATTCAGTACTTC
TRBV5-1	TRBJ2-5	TRBD2	.	CASSFPLAGALQETQYF	TGCGCCAGCAGCTTCCCACTAGCGGGGGCTCTTCAAGAGACCCAGTACTTC
TRBV12-3/TRBV12-4	TRBJ2-1	.	.	CASSTDLLGEQFF	TGTGCCAGCAGTACTGACCTCTTGGGTGAGCAGTTCTTC
TRBV19	TRBJ1-1	TRBD1	.	CASTRGQRNTEAFF	TGTGCCAGTACCCGGGGACAGAGGAACACTGAAGCTTTCTTT
TRBV7-9	TRBJ2-3	.	few	CASSLAGRVTDTQYF	TGTGCCAGCAGCTTAGCAGGGCGGGTCACAGATACGCAGTATTTT
TRBV6-5	TRBJ1-5	.	.	CASKGTQSGHQPQHF	TGTGCCAGCAAGGGGACCCAAAGCGGCCATCAGCCCCAGCATTTT
TRBV15	TRBJ1-6	.	.	CATSREGSFNSPLHF	TGTGCCACCAGCAGAGAGGGCAGTTTTAATTCACCCCTCCACTTT
TRBV6-5	TRBJ1-3	TRBD1	.	CASSRTGTGGNTIYF	TGTGCCAGCAGCCGTACCGGGACAGGGGGAAACACCATATATTTT
TRBV10-2	TRBJ1-2	.	.	CASSSGSYGYTF	TGCGCCAGCAGTTCAGGGAGTTATGGCTACACCTTC
TRBV28	TRBJ1-4	.	.	CASKGARKLFF	TGTGCCAGCAAAGGGGCCAGAAAACTGTTTTTT
TRBV27	TRBJ1-2	TRBD1	.	CASSIRQGIDGYTF	TGTGCCAGCAGTATCCGACAGGGAATAGACGGCTACACCTTC
TRBV7-2	TRBJ1-5	.	.	CASSLVRGGPQHF	TGTGCCAGCAGCTTAGTTCGGGGGGGGCCCCAGCATTTT
TRBV4-1	TRBJ1-2	.	.	CASSQDPREANGYTF	TGCGCCAGCAGCCAAGATCCCCGGGAGGCGAATGGCTACACCTTC
TRBV11-3	TRBJ2-3	.	.	CASSLDSTGDTQYF	TGTGCCAGCAGCTTAGATTCTACCGGAGATACGCAGTATTTT
TRBV27	TRBJ1-1	.	.	CASSLSRQVNTEAFF	TGTGCCAGCAGTTTATCGCGGCAGGTTAACACTGAAGCTTTCTTT
TRBV5-6	TRBJ2-3	.	once	CASSLSGGSTDTQYF	TGTGCCAGCAGCTTGAGTGGAGGTAGCACAGATACGCAGTATTTT
TRBV24-1	TRBJ2-2	.	.	CATSHSTGELFF	TGTGCCACCAGTCATTCCACCGGGGAGCTGTTTTTT
TRBV2	TRBJ2-2	.	.	CASSEGKIRGTGELFF	TGTGCCAGCAGTGAAGGAAAAATCCGAGGGACCGGGGAGCTGTTTTTT
TRBV4-3	TRBJ2-2	TRBD2	.	CASSPWSGGFSNAGELFF	TGCGCCAGCAGCCCCTGGAGCGGGGGTTTTTCTAACGCCGGGGAGCTGTTTTTT
TRBV10-1	TRBJ1-5	.	.	CASSDGVGVNQPQHF	TGCGCCAGCAGTGATGGGGTGGGGGTCAATCAGCCCCAGCATTTT
TRBV4-1	TRBJ2-5	TRBD2	once	CASSQGSGLADSREETQYF	TGCGCCAGCAGCCAGGGAAGCGGACTAGCGGACTCCCGGGAAGAGACCCAGTACTTC
TRBV9	TRBJ2-5	TRBD2	.	CASSPSRGGAFQETQYF	TGTGCCAGCAGCCCCTCCCGCGGGGGGGCCTTTCAGGAGACCCAGTACTTC
TRBV6-2/TRBV6-3	TRBJ2-4	.	.	CASSWRPAGANQLAKNIQYF	TGTGCCAGCAGTTGGAGGCCCGCGGGGGCGAACCAGCTAGCCAAAAACATTCAGTACTTC
TRBV5-1	TRBJ2-5	.	.	CASSLAMERETQYF	TGCGCCAGCAGCTTGGCGATGGAACGAGAGACCCAGTACTTC